The rows below give T cell receptor beta chains drawn from one sample of a study of CD8 T cells in ankylosing spondylitis. TCRdb analysed the 5' RACE reads with MiXCR anew, one entry per CDR3 protein. Of approximately 340,000 distinct CDR3 sequences in the sample, about 15% were seen once. Material: blood, either unsorted or a sorted T cell fraction (not recorded which). Receptors originate from a male donor with ankylosing spondylitis or in good health (not recorded which). CDR3s include the opening cysteine and the closing phenylalanine or tryptophan. Fields, in order: D gene, V gene, clone size, J gene, CDR3 DNA, CDR3 protein. The D gene is left open where the match is weak. Only some rows state a clone size, as once, few, many or a class for expanded clones.

>-|TRBV6-5|-|TRBJ2-5
TGTGCCAGCAGTTACTCGATTGGGTCTCAAGAGACCCAGTACTTC
CASSYSIGSQETQYF
>TRBD1|TRBV4-1|-|TRBJ2-5
TGCGCCAGCAGCCAAGATAGAAGGGACAGGTACTTC
CASSQDRRDRYF
>TRBD1|TRBV5-6|few|TRBJ2-3
TGTGCCAGCAGCTTTGGGGGACAGAGCAGGGATACGCAGTATTTT
CASSFGGQSRDTQYF
>TRBD1|TRBV28|-|TRBJ2-7
TGTGCCAGCATTAATGACAGGGGCAGATACGAGCAGTACTTC
CASINDRGRYEQYF
>TRBD2|TRBV6-2/TRBV6-3|many|TRBJ2-1
TGTGCCAGCAGTTATTCTAGCGGGAGGGTAAGCTCCTACAATGAGCAGTTCTTC
CASSYSSGRVSSYNEQFF
>-|TRBV20-1|-|TRBJ2-1
TGCAGTGTCCGGGTCGCCGGGGACGTATCTTACAATGAGCAGTTCTTC
CSVRVAGDVSYNEQFF
>TRBD2|TRBV9|-|TRBJ2-6
TGTGCCAGCAGCGTAGGCGGGGGGCTTGTCTCTGGGGCCAACGTCCTGACTTTC
CASSVGGGLVSGANVLTF
>TRBD1|TRBV7-9|-|TRBJ2-3
TGTGCCAGCAGTCAAGGGGACAGGGCCACAGATACGCAGTATTTT
CASSQGDRATDTQYF
>TRBD1|TRBV6-1|few|TRBJ1-1
TGTGCCAGCAGCGCCGGACAGGGAATTGAATCGAACACTGAAGCTTTCTTT
CASSAGQGIESNTEAFF
>-|TRBV27|few|TRBJ2-3
TGTGCCAGCAGTTTATTGGAGGGTCGCACAGATACGCAGTATTTT
CASSLLEGRTDTQYF
>TRBD2|TRBV5-5|few|TRBJ2-5
TGTGCCAGCAGCCGACTAGCCAATCAAGAGACCCAGTACTTC
CASSRLANQETQYF
>-|TRBV15|-|TRBJ1-1
TGTGCCACCAGCAGAGGAGTTCGGAACACTGAAGCTTTCTTT
CATSRGVRNTEAFF
>TRBD2|TRBV11-2|many|TRBJ2-2
TGTGCCAGCAGCTTAGACGGGAGGGCCGCGAACACCGGGGAGCTGTTTTTT
CASSLDGRAANTGELFF
>TRBD2|TRBV10-3|-|TRBJ2-3
TGTGCCATCAGTCCGGGACTAGGGGATACGCAGTATTTT
CAISPGLGDTQYF
>-|TRBV5-1|-|TRBJ2-3
TGCGCCAGCCGTAGGAGGGGAGGCACAGATACGCAGTATTTT
CASRRRGGTDTQYF
>-|TRBV29-1|few|TRBJ1-1
TGCAGCATACTTACCGGGACCAACACTGAAGCTTTCTTT
CSILTGTNTEAFF
>TRBD1|TRBV12-3/TRBV12-4|few|TRBJ1-1
TGTGCCAGCAGTTTAGGAACAGGGGGCTCGAACACTGAAGCTTTCTTT
CASSLGTGGSNTEAFF
>-|TRBV21-1|-|TRBJ2-7
TGTGCCAGCAGCCTTTGGACTAGCGGAATGCCTTACGAGCAGTACTTC
CASSLWTSGMPYEQYF
>-|TRBV28|-|TRBJ2-1
TGTGCCAGCAGTTTGCGTCAGGGGATTGGGATCTTC
CASSLRQGIGIF
>-|TRBV6-5|-|TRBJ2-3
TGTGCCAGCAGTTCGGACTTATCTCCCGCAGATACGCAGTATTTT
CASSSDLSPADTQYF
>TRBD1|TRBV5-1|many|TRBJ1-2
TGCGCCAGCAGCTTGGAACCGAGGACAGGGGGCTTAGGCTACACCTTC
CASSLEPRTGGLGYTF
>-|TRBV20-1|few|TRBJ1-5
TGCAGTGCTACCCCCGGGGGTGGCGGTCAGCCCCAGCATTTT
CSATPGGGGQPQHF
>TRBD2|TRBV5-6|few|TRBJ2-2
TGTGCCAGCAGCTTCTGGTCTAGCGGGGGCTACACCGGGGAGCTGTTTTTT
CASSFWSSGGYTGELFF
>TRBD1|TRBV19|-|TRBJ1-2
TGTGCCAGTGAACCGGGACAGGGGAAGGGCTACACCTTC
CASEPGQGKGYTF
>-|TRBV5-1|few|TRBJ2-7
TGCGCCAGCAGCCGTAGGACCGGAGTTTACGAGCAGTACTTC
CASSRRTGVYEQYF
>-|TRBV5-1|-|TRBJ2-1
TGCGCCAGCAGCTCCCTGTACCGGGGGCCCTACAATGAGCAGTTCTTC
CASSSLYRGPYNEQFF
>TRBD1|TRBV15|few|TRBJ1-1
TGTGCCACCAGCAGAGATATTGCGCCTGGGACAGGGGAGGCTTTCTTT
CATSRDIAPGTGEAFF
>-|TRBV7-6|few|TRBJ2-5
TGTGCCAGCAGCACCTATACAGGGACCCAAGAGACCCAGTACTTC
CASSTYTGTQETQYF
>-|TRBV5-5|once|TRBJ2-2
TGTGCCAGCAGCCGGCTGGCCGGGGAGCTGTTTTTT
CASSRLAGELFF
>-|TRBV7-2|many|TRBJ2-1
TGTGCCAGCAGCTTAATGGGGAATGAGCAGTTCTTC
CASSLMGNEQFF
>-|TRBV3-1|few|TRBJ1-1
TGTGCCAGCAGCCAAGTTAGATTTGAGTTCACTGAAGCTTTCTTT
CASSQVRFEFTEAFF
>TRBD2|TRBV20-1|few|TRBJ2-5
TGCAGTGCTAGAGATGCCCTAGCGGGAGACGAGACCCAGTACTTC
CSARDALAGDETQYF
>TRBD2|TRBV18|few|TRBJ2-7
TGTGCCAGCTCACCCGGGACTAGCGGGCCTTCAAGCTCCTACGAGCAGTACTTC
CASSPGTSGPSSSYEQYF
>-|TRBV7-9|-|TRBJ1-3
TGTGCCAGCAGCTTATCGGTCTCTGGAAACACCATATATTTT
CASSLSVSGNTIYF
>-|TRBV18|many|TRBJ1-1
TGTGCCAGCTCACTTGACCGCCCGAAGGCTTTCTTT
CASSLDRPKAFF
>TRBD1|TRBV5-6|few|TRBJ1-5
TGTGCCAGCAGCCGGACAGGGACGGGGGAGCAGCCCCAGCATTTT
CASSRTGTGEQPQHF
>-|TRBV4-2|few|TRBJ2-1
TGTGCCAGCAGCCAAGTTTCGTGGGGGGGCCGTTTAGATGAGCAGTTCTTC
CASSQVSWGGRLDEQFF
>TRBD2|TRBV19|-|TRBJ2-1
TGTGCCAGTAGTATAGTCCTAGCGGGGGGGATCAATGAGCAGTTCTTC
CASSIVLAGGINEQFF
>-|TRBV12-3/TRBV12-4|-|TRBJ1-2
TGTGCCAGCAGCCCTGAGGGGATCTATGGCTACACCTTC
CASSPEGIYGYTF
>TRBD2|TRBV7-9|few|TRBJ2-1
TGTGCCAGCAGCTTCCCCCGACTAGCGGGGGCATACAATGAGCAGTTCTTC
CASSFPRLAGAYNEQFF
>TRBD1|TRBV12-3/TRBV12-4|few|TRBJ1-1
TGTGCCAGCAGATGGACAGGGGCTGAGGGTGAAGCTTTCTTT
CASRWTGAEGEAFF
>-|TRBV5-1|few|TRBJ2-2
TGCGCCAGCAGTCTTTCTCAAGGGGAGCTGTTTTTT
CASSLSQGELFF
>-|TRBV29-1|few|TRBJ2-7
TGCAGCGTTCGACAAACGAGATTCCACGAGCAGTACTTC
CSVRQTRFHEQYF
>-|TRBV5-5|many|TRBJ2-1
TGTGCCAGCGGGTCCTACAATGAGCAGTTCTTC
CASGSYNEQFF
>-|TRBV18|few|TRBJ1-2
TGTGCCAGCTCACCAGGGGCACTAACTAACTATGGCTACACCTTC
CASSPGALTNYGYTF
>-|TRBV29-1|many|TRBJ1-1
TGCAGCGTTGAACAGACAGTGAACACTGAAGCTTTCTTT
CSVEQTVNTEAFF
>-|TRBV7-9|-|TRBJ2-1
TGTGCCAGCAGCGCGTGGGCAAACTCCTACAATGAGCAGTTCTTC
CASSAWANSYNEQFF
>-|TRBV20-1|few|TRBJ1-5
TGCAGTGCGGGCTTCAATCAGCCCCAGCATTTT
CSAGFNQPQHF
>TRBD2|TRBV5-1|-|TRBJ2-1
TGCGCCAGCAGCGGGGGGGACTGGCGGCATGAGCAGTTCTTC
CASSGGDWRHEQFF
>-|TRBV20-1|-|TRBJ1-1
TGCAGTGCTAGAGATCTCGGGCGGAGGAACACTGAAGCTTTCTTT
CSARDLGRRNTEAFF
>TRBD1|TRBV29-1|-|TRBJ2-6
TGCAGCCCCGAGGGGGCATCTAGCTCTGGGGCCAACGTCCTGACTTTC
CSPEGASSSGANVLTF
>-|TRBV15|few|TRBJ2-7
TGTGCCACCAGCAGAGATCCGCGGGCTGTGGTGAAGCAGTACTTC
CATSRDPRAVVKQYF
>-|TRBV11-3|few|TRBJ2-2
TGTGCCAGCAGCTTATATAGTCCAGGCACCGGGGAGCTGTTTTTT
CASSLYSPGTGELFF
>TRBD1|TRBV2|-|TRBJ2-5
TGTGCCAGCAGTCCCGGGACAGGATTACGAGAGACCCAGTACTTC
CASSPGTGLRETQYF
>-|TRBV29-1|-|TRBJ2-7
TGCAGCGTCGCCAAGGTCGGGTCAGGTGACGAGCAGTACTTC
CSVAKVGSGDEQYF